The clone carrying this TCR beta chain has at least ten counts. Its antigen is currently unknown. The data belong to a study of T-cell memory formation after mild COVID-19. About the study: TCR clusters were mostly confined to one donor each.

Trimming removed 6 bases at V and 0 bases at J, with 10 bases between. Germline-derived CDR1 and CDR2 are LNHNV and YYDKDF (reference sequence). This CDR3 contains 14 residues. TCRdb reprocessed the 5' RACE reads with MiXCR, giving one entry per CDR3 protein. In the table there are tens of thousands of distinct CDR3 sequences, roughly a sixth of which are singletons. General observations from the study: Researchers could not confirm that second-wave clones peaking on day 37 targeted SARS-CoV-2. Researchers found some responding clones in pre-infection memory, a sign that cross-reactive memory joined.

The sample consisted of PBMCs or a T cell subset sorted from them (not recorded which). The clonotype comes from an adult who had mild COVID-19 (a few samples of this study predate the infection). Cell type and time point are not known. The chain uses TRBV15 and TRBJ2-3, with TRBD2 as a possible D gene (6 bases). The CDR3: CATSQRVSTDTQYF. DNA of the CDR3: TGTGCCACCAGTCAGCGGGTTAGCACAGATACGCAGTATTTT.